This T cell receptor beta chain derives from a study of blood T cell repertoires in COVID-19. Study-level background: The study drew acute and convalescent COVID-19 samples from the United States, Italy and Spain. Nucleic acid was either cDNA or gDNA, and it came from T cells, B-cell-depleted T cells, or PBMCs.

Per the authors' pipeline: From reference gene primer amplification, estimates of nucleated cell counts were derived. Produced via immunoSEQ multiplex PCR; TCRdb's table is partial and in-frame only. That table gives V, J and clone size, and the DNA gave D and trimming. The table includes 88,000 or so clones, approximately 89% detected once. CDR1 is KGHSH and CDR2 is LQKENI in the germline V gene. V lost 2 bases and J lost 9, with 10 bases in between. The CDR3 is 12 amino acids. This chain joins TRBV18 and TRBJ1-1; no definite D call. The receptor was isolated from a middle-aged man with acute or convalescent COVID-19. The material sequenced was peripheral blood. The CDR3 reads CASSPLGGQAFF. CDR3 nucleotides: TGTGCCAGCTCACCATTGGGAGGGCAAGCTTTCTTT.